This T cell receptor beta chain derives from a study of shared clonotypes between healthy human individuals. Profiled with immunoSEQ multiplex PCR; TCRdb holds only in-frame clones, not every one. In the table there are approximately 480,000 clones, 75% to 80% of which are singletons. Germline V CDR1 and CDR2: MNHNS, SASEGT. V was shortened by 10 bases and J by 7 bases, with 20 bases between the two germline ends. The CDR3 extends over 13 amino acids. The clonotype comes from a woman aged 35 to 49 in good health. Some clones in this sample may be carry-over from other donors' samples. The material sequenced was PBMCs. V gene TRBV6-1 combines with J gene TRBJ2-7; either TRBD1 or TRBD2 may supply D (5 bases each). The CDR3 DNA sequence: TGTGCCACCCGGGACCTCCCAATGGGGGAGCAGTACTTC. Translating it yields CATRDLPMGEQYF.